This T cell receptor (beta chain) was sequenced for a study of cytomegalovirus exposure and HLA in healthy donors (dated by TCRdb to about 2017). For the study in its entirety: An earlier analysis of roughly 500 of the donors reported more than 250 Gb of sequence data and 117 million unique TCR beta sequences from some 180 million T cells. On average, roughly 250,000 unique TCR beta nucleotide sequences were sequenced per donor among roughly 430 genotyped donors of the cohort, with 15% to 20% of those sequences being non-productive. Donor age, sex, ethnicity and CMV serostatus were compiled together with the repertoire data. Besides the first cohort of hundreds of subjects, a separate validation cohort made up of roughly 120 different subjects was used. To decide whether each TCR beta V gene segment behaved as functional or pseudogenic, an earlier analysis of nearly 600 of the donors relied on high-throughput TCR beta sequencing. Roughly 310 gigabases of sequencing data and approximately 80 million unique TCR sequences were included in an early release covering about 700 HLA-typed donors. Several DR-DQ haplotypes were handled as single units for association and clustering because linkage in the cohort was strong. To predict cytomegalovirus infection status, the study brought together high-throughput TCR immunosequencing, statistical association of individual TCRs with disease status, and machine learning. HLA typing included class I and class II loci at four-digit resolution. Every discovery cohort repertoire had been produced on one sequencing platform. The study aimed to test whether cataloging public T cell receptors could reveal signatures of past pathogen exposure. A later analysis re-examined previously published TCR beta repertoires from several hundred donors and added high-resolution HLA genotyping to investigate patterns of TCR occurrence. Typing coverage varied by locus: roughly 620-640 donors for A, B, C, DRB1 and DQB1; some 520 for DQA1; some 610 for DPA1; more than 450 for DPB1. The T cell repertoires of 666 subjects were profiled by immunosequencing and related to cytomegalovirus serostatus. Rather than using new phenotypic data, the later analysis identified candidate immune exposures from TCR beta sequences and from how often those sequences occurred across donors. Of the 300 to 500 genotyped donors, 75% to 85% were placed in the genetic ancestry cluster associated with self-reported Caucasian donors. A later genetic analysis took genome-wide SNP genotypes for about 55% of the 666 donors and used that subset as a discovery cohort.

Only one count was recorded for this clone. What this receptor recognizes is not known. Per-base qualities were not stored, and no clone one base away is much larger. Paper-wide results and their limitations: A later analysis reported that several top co-occurrence clusters appeared linked to parvovirus B19, influenza, CMV and Epstein-Barr virus. The classifier was reported to diagnose cytomegalovirus status with high specificity and sensitivity in both the original cohort and the validation cohort. In the study, some 160 TCR beta chains were listed as associated with cytomegalovirus. In a later analysis, more than 15,000 TCR beta sequences were associated with specific HLA alleles at a false discovery rate of 0.05. In this cohort, only TCR beta chains were sequenced, and detectable features were limited by the absence of alpha or paired-chain data. Most CMV-associated TCR beta chains appeared to be HLA-restricted in a later analysis, and the HLA associations seemed to be driven largely by CMV exposure. In a later genetic analysis, fewer N-insertions in productive TCRs were reported among donors in an Asian-associated ancestry cluster than the roughly 640-donor mean. Because HLA typing was unavailable for some donors at each locus, only the typed subset was used in association tests. Some IMGT-functional V segments, including TRBV6-2 and TRBV6-3, could not be told apart with the 87-base-pair reads, so those segments were excluded. A later analysis found that HLA-associated TCR beta chains were more clonally expanded and had lower generation probabilities than equally common non-associated chains. Immune exposure information for the cohort was limited to CMV serostatus. Linkage disequilibrium might explain the correlated functional status among segregating V segments, but an unknown experimental factor could not be excluded. The sequencing pipeline was judged likely to have produced a cluster of highly shared sequence variants as a technical artifact. In a later analysis, the rate of TCR association differed among HLA loci, with DRB1 alleles having the most associated TCRs and HLA-C alleles having the fewest. V-gene and J-gene trimming of TCR beta chains was associated with a missense DCLRE1C variant in a later genetic analysis, and the association was replicated in an independent cohort. When HLA alleles, especially DR and DQ, strongly co-occurred, attributing TCR associations to individual alleles was difficult. Sequencing depth was assumed to be roughly uniform across donors in the presence/absence analyses, though that assumption may not hold. The authors suggested that the approach could potentially be generalized to other disease states and immunological phenotypes. A few of the identified cytomegalovirus-associated TCR beta chains were confirmed in vitro to be specific for cytomegalovirus antigens. Most TCR sequences were observed very rarely across donors, whereas some public TCRs were present in many individuals. Because counts were too low, seventeen rarely observed V segments, including chromosome 9 orphons, were left out of the earlier analysis of 500 to 750 of the donors. A further reported finding was that TCR beta sequences accurately predicted the HLA-A and HLA-B alleles for most subjects in the first cohort. In an earlier analysis of roughly 560 of the donors, most TCR beta V segments were observed in productive rearrangements about 90% or about 30% of the time, broadly matching IMGT annotations.

From the cysteine up to the phenylalanine, the CDR3 has a length of 12 residues. Only CDR3 DNA is held: 36 bases, read in frame from base 1. The germline V gene supplies CDR1 MNHNS and CDR2 SASEGT. Libraries were prepared through the immunoSEQ multiplex PCR assay. For the multiplex PCR, a mixture combining 60 forward primers for TCR Vbeta segments and 13 reverse primers for TCR Jbeta segments was used. Amplification of the CDR3 region of rearranged TCR beta genes was performed with a multiplex PCR assay on genomic DNA. The Illumina HiSeq System was used to sequence the amplified TCR beta libraries as 87-base-pair reads. As for the original processing: Across the 670 or so repertoires, a later analysis counted roughly 77 million unique TCR beta chains, approximately 10 million of which were shared by at least two donors. A nearest-neighbor algorithm error-corrected the raw reads and collapsed the reads into unique sequences, merging closely related sequences to remove PCR and sequencing errors. To assign V, D and J gene segments, CDR3 sequences were aligned to IMGT reference sequences. For a sequence to be retained, at least a six-nucleotide match to both a V gene segment and a J gene segment was required. A rearrangement counted as productive if the CDR3 had no stop codons and remained in frame with V and J, and every other rearrangement counted as non-productive. Following IMGT convention, CDR3 was defined as the stretch from the second conserved V-encoded cysteine up to the conserved J-encoded phenylalanine. Sequences without an unambiguous match to a single V gene segment were excluded from the earlier analysis of 450 to 650 of the donors. In an earlier analysis of 450 to 750 of the donors, a V segment was called functional when productive rearrangements were above 56.7%, and segregating when the standard deviation between donors exceeded 5%. A statistical classification framework was developed to diagnose cytomegalovirus status using the catalog of TCR beta chain sequences. V and J gene assignment, in a later analysis, came from comparing TCR nucleotide sequences with IMGT/GENE-DB human TR gene sequences. The TCRdist pipeline was used in a later analysis to assign CDR3 sequences and most-parsimonious VDJ recombination scenarios. In a later analysis, each TCR beta chain was defined by its CDR3 amino acid sequence together with its V-gene family, and reads without a unique V-gene family were excluded. As a way to deal with suspected cross-contamination and a sequencing artifact, a later analysis dropped approximately 570 nucleotide sequences that were highly shared and had low generation probability. A later analysis calculated a clonal expansion index for each public chain from normalized within-repertoire ranks of inferred template counts. In a later analysis, generation probabilities were computed using a VDJ recombination model fitted to out-of-frame rearrangements, and the results were checked against IGoR. Hypergeometric tests were used in a later analysis to score TCR-TCR, TCR-HLA and TCR-CMV co-occurrence, with a repertoire-size bias correction applied to the TCR pairs. In a later analysis, false discovery rates were estimated by permuting HLA or CMV assignments 20 times. In a later analysis, co-occurring TCRs were grouped using DBSCAN, and TCRdist sequence similarity was added for clustering within HLA-allele-positive subsets. For co-occurrence clustering, repertoires with fewer than 30,000 or more than 120,000 public chains were excluded, along with about five repertoires with anomalous nucleotide sharing. The table comes from immuneACCESS by way of TCRdb, which keeps in-frame sequences with V and J called. Part of the clones is missing from these tables; in studies checked, under half for an unresolved V gene and the rest for unknown reasons. The DNA was the basis for D and trimming; V, J and clone size are from that table. The sample table shows under 170,000 clones, and roughly 80% are seen once. The ten most abundant clones make up 3.5% of the sample.

The cohort consisted of 600 or so healthy bone marrow donors. At the time of sampling, all cohort members were nominally healthy, though unrecorded immune exposures were likely present. CMV serostatus was recorded as positive for roughly 300 and negative for about 50% of the roughly 700 cohort members, whereas no CMV serostatus was recorded for the donor in question. Each donor provided a peripheral blood sample, and peripheral blood mononuclear cells were used for TCR beta sequencing. The Qiagen DNeasy Blood Extraction Kit was used to extract genomic DNA from the blood cell samples. The receptor chain draws on TRBV6-1 and TRBJ2-5, and 7 junctional nucleotides match TRBD1. The sequence was collected from a human donor in good health. The material sequenced was PBMCs. The nucleotides read TGTGCGGGGCAGGGGGTTGAGGAGACCCAGTACTTC. Translated, this is CAGQGVEETQYF.